In this sample, the clone carrying this T cell receptor (beta chain) turned up a few times. These data originate in a study of identical twins. TCRdb processed the 5' RACE reads anew with MiXCR; each CDR3 protein has one entry. Of around 1.7 million distinct CDR3 sequences in the sample, less than 35% were seen once. In germline, CDR1 is SNHLY, CDR2 FYNNEI. V trimming: 5 bases; J trimming: 9 bases; junction bases outside the gene matches: 15. This CDR3 is 16 amino acids long. This TCR was sampled from a newborn girl in good health. The sample was cord blood. The chain combines TRBV2 with TRBJ2-4; 8 bases are a match to TRBD1. The CDR3 nucleotides read TGTGCCAGCAGTCTCACAGGGGGGATTACCTTCCGCATTCAGTACTTC. Its protein product is CASSLTGGITFRIQYF.